This T cell receptor (beta chain) stems from a study of identical twins. Study-level results: Modelling approaches yielded underestimates of out-of-frame TCR alpha sharing between monozygotic twins.

This clonotype was counted between two and nine times. Its antigen is unknown. Per the germline V gene, CDR1 is SGHTS and CDR2 is YDEGEE. The CDR3 consists of 14 residues. Trimming removed 0 bases at V and 3 bases at J, with 10 bases between. Through template switching, a universal primer site was introduced, and the cDNA contained unique molecular identifiers. TCRdb re-called the 5' RACE reads through MiXCR, storing one row per CDR3 protein. Seen here are 550,000 to 700,000 distinct CDR3 sequences, around 9.6% observed once, and the top ten hold roughly 3%. A further study also used this sample, focusing on yellow fever vaccine responses in identical twins.

This sequence originates from a woman under 30 in good health. The rearrangement links TRBV5-8 to TRBJ2-7; no firm D call. The sequenced sample consisted of PBMCs. This chain's CDR3 is CASSLASGLYEQYF. The CDR3 DNA follows: TGTGCCAGCAGCTTGGCGTCCGGTCTCTACGAGCAGTACTTC. Full variable domain (remainder filled in from reference TRBV5-8 and TRBJ2-7): EAGVTQSPTHLIKTRGQQATLRCSPISGHTSVYWYQQALGLGLQFLLWYDEGEERNRGNFPPRFSGRQFPNYSSELNVNALELEDSALYLCASSLASGLYEQYFGPGTRLTVT.